The entry that follows covers one T cell receptor beta chain sequence. No cognate antigen has been identified for it. Nothing much larger sits one base from this clone, and base qualities are not available. The sample is drawn from a study of cytomegalovirus exposure and HLA in healthy donors (dated by TCRdb to 2016 to 2017). In the study overall: According to an earlier analysis of 550 to 750 of the donors, roughly 180 million T cells yielded over 90 million unique TCR beta sequences and about 280 Gb of sequence data. HLA typing covered class I and class II loci at four-digit resolution. The later analysis used no new phenotypic data to find candidate immune exposures, relying instead on TCR beta sequences and their occurrence across donors. Donor age, sex, ethnicity and CMV serostatus were compiled together with the repertoire data. Every discovery cohort repertoire had been produced on one sequencing platform. In a later genetic analysis, genome-wide SNP genotypes for about 55% of the roughly 700 donors were used, and that subset was treated as a discovery cohort. Because of strong linkage in the cohort, 5 or 6 DR-DQ haplotypes were treated as single units for association and clustering. Approximately 300 gigabases of sequencing data and around 90 million unique TCR sequences made up an early release that covered 500 to 650 HLA-typed donors. The number of donors typed differed by locus, with about 629-630 for A, B, C, DRB1 and DQB1, around 500 for DQA1, 600 to 610 for DPA1, and approximately 470 for DPB1. The study used immunosequencing to profile the T cell repertoires of hundreds of subjects and linked those repertoires to cytomegalovirus serostatus. To decide whether each TCR beta V gene segment behaved as functional or pseudogenic, an earlier analysis of fewer than 750 of the donors relied on high-throughput TCR beta sequencing. The study aimed to test whether signatures of past pathogen exposure could be identified by cataloging public T cell receptors. Among around 400 genotyped donors of the cohort, an average of approximately 220,000 unique TCR beta nucleotide sequences was sequenced per donor, of which 15% to 20% were non-productive. A later analysis re-examined previously published TCR beta repertoires from 610 or so donors and added high-resolution HLA genotyping to investigate patterns of TCR occurrence. Among the roughly 390 genotyped donors, approximately 76% belonged to the genetic ancestry cluster associated with self-reported Caucasian donors. The study combined high-throughput TCR immunosequencing, statistical association of individual TCRs with disease status, and machine learning to predict cytomegalovirus infection status. A separate validation cohort of 90 to 150 different subjects was used in addition to the approximately 670-subject first cohort. The investigation overall reported the following: This cohort had only TCR beta chains sequenced, and the lack of alpha or paired-chain data limited which features could be detected. Because counts were too low, seventeen rarely observed V segments, including chromosome 9 orphons, were excluded from the earlier analysis of about 500 of the donors. Most TCR sequences were observed very rarely across donors, whereas some public TCRs were present in many individuals. In both the original and validation cohorts, the classifier was reported to diagnose cytomegalovirus status with high specificity and sensitivity. In the study, approximately 160 TCR beta chains were listed as associated with cytomegalovirus. The authors suggested that the approach could potentially be extended to other disease states and immunological phenotypes. In a later genetic analysis, fewer N-insertions in productive TCRs were reported among donors in an Asian-associated ancestry cluster than the approximately 710-donor mean. A group of highly shared sequence variants was considered likely to be a technical artifact of the sequencing pipeline. For the cohort, immune exposure information was limited to CMV serostatus. Three of the identified cytomegalovirus-associated TCR beta chains were confirmed in vitro to be specific for cytomegalovirus antigens. In a later analysis, the rate of TCR association differed among HLA loci, with DRB1 alleles having the most associated TCRs and HLA-C alleles having the fewest. An association between a missense DCLRE1C variant and V-gene and J-gene trimming of TCR beta chains was found in a later genetic analysis and replicated in an independent cohort. Broadly in line with IMGT annotations, most TCR beta V segments showed up in productive rearrangements about 87% or about 30% of the time in an earlier analysis of about 500 of the donors. Roughly uniform sequencing depth across donors was assumed in presence/absence analyses, although this assumption may not hold. Linkage disequilibrium might explain the correlated functional status among segregating V segments, but an unknown experimental factor could not be excluded. A later analysis found that HLA-associated TCR beta chains were more clonally expanded and had lower generation probabilities than equally common non-associated chains. When HLA alleles, especially DR and DQ, strongly co-occurred, TCR associations were difficult to assign to individual alleles. Specific HLA alleles were associated with some 15,000 TCR beta sequences at a false discovery rate of 0.05 in a later analysis. A later analysis found that most CMV-associated TCR beta chains appeared HLA-restricted, with HLA associations seemingly driven largely by CMV exposure. A further reported finding was that TCR beta sequences accurately predicted the HLA-A and HLA-B alleles for most subjects in the first cohort. Because HLA typing was missing for some donors at each locus, association tests included only the typed subset. In a later analysis, several top co-occurrence clusters were reported to appear linked to parvovirus B19, influenza, CMV and Epstein-Barr virus.

The cohort consisted of approximately 690 healthy bone marrow donors. All cohort members were sampled while nominally healthy, although unrecorded immune exposures were likely present. The donor tested CMV seropositive and was one of the 289 seropositive cohort members. Every donor gave a peripheral blood sample, and the peripheral blood mononuclear cells from that sample were used for TCR beta sequencing. Genomic DNA extraction from the blood cell samples was performed with the Qiagen DNeasy Blood Extraction Kit. The receptor library was made with the immunoSEQ multiplex PCR assay. A mixture of 60 forward primers for TCR Vbeta segments and 13 reverse primers for TCR Jbeta segments was used in the multiplex PCR. A multiplex PCR assay on genomic DNA amplified the CDR3 region of rearranged TCR beta genes. The Illumina HiSeq System was used to sequence the amplified TCR beta libraries as 87-base-pair reads. On the study's bioinformatics: A later analysis tallied around 80 million unique TCR beta chains across the roughly 610 repertoires, and about 12 million of those chains were shared by two or more donors. Raw reads were error-corrected and collapsed into unique sequences with a nearest-neighbor algorithm that merged closely related sequences to remove PCR and sequencing errors. To assign V, D and J gene segments, CDR3 sequences were aligned to IMGT reference sequences. For a sequence to be retained, a match of at least six nucleotides was required to both a V gene segment and a J gene segment. Rearrangements were classified as productive when the CDR3 lacked stop codons and remained in frame with V and J, and all other rearrangements were classified as non-productive. Following IMGT convention, CDR3 was defined as the stretch from the second conserved V-encoded cysteine up to the conserved J-encoded phenylalanine. Sequences without an unambiguous match to a single V gene segment were excluded from the earlier analysis of about 640 of the donors. An earlier analysis of 550 to 650 of the donors classified V segments as functional when productive rearrangements were above 56.7% and as segregating when the standard deviation between donors was above 5%. A statistical classification framework was developed to diagnose cytomegalovirus status using the catalog of TCR beta chain sequences. In a later analysis, V and J genes were assigned by comparing TCR nucleotide sequences against IMGT/GENE-DB human TR gene sequences. The TCRdist pipeline was used in a later analysis to assign CDR3 sequences and most-parsimonious VDJ recombination scenarios. In a later analysis, each TCR beta chain was defined by its CDR3 amino acid sequence together with its V-gene family, and reads without a unique V-gene family were excluded. In a later analysis, 550 to 650 highly shared, low-generation-probability nucleotide sequences were removed to address suspected cross-contamination and a sequencing artifact. For each public chain, a later analysis derived a clonal expansion index from normalized ranks of inferred template counts within each repertoire. A later analysis computed generation probabilities with a VDJ recombination model fitted to out-of-frame rearrangements, and checked the results against IGoR. In a later analysis, hypergeometric tests were used to score TCR-TCR, TCR-HLA and TCR-CMV co-occurrence, with a repertoire-size bias correction applied to TCR pairs. False discovery rates were estimated in a later analysis by permuting HLA or CMV assignments 20 times. In a later analysis, co-occurring TCRs were grouped with DBSCAN, and TCRdist sequence similarity was added when clustering was performed within HLA-allele-positive subsets. Repertoires with fewer than 30,000 or more than 120,000 public chains were left out of co-occurrence clustering, as were five repertoires with anomalous nucleotide sharing. TCRdb provides this immuneACCESS table in a form limited to in-frame rearrangements. Some clones are lacking; in checked studies, under half of them reflect an unresolved V gene, and why the rest are absent is not known. V, J and clone size are those of that table, while D and trimming were read from the DNA. The sample yields 150,000 or so clones; roughly three quarters were counted once. The leading ten clones occupy about 13% of the sample.

This receptor was identified in a man younger than 40 in good health and CMV-seropositive. Source material: PBMCs.

The CDR3 has the sequence CASSPQTGVSYNEQFF. At the DNA level, the sequence is TGTGCCAGCTCACCCCAGACAGGGGTCTCCTACAATGAGCAGTTCTTC. The V and J segments used are TRBV18 and TRBJ2-1, with 8 bases matching TRBD1. Ends trimmed: V by 3 bases, J by 0 bases; bases unmatched to a gene: 4. Taken from cysteine to phenylalanine, the CDR3 has 16 residues. Only the CDR3 portion is preserved as DNA: 48 bases, with reading frame beginning at the first base. For CDR1 and CDR2, the germline V gene lists KGHSH and LQKENI.